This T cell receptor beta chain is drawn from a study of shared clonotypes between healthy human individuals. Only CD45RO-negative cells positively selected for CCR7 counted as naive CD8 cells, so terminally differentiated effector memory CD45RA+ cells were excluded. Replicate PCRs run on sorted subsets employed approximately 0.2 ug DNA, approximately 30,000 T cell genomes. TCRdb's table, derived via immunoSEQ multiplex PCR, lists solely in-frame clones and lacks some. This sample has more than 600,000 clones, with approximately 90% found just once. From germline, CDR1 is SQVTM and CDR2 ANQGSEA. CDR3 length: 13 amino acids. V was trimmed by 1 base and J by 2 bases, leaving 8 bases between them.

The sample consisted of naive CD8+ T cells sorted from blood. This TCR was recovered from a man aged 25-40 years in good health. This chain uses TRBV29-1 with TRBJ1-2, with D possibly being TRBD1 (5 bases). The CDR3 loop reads CSVEGQTNYGYTF. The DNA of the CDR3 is TGCAGCGTTGAAGGACAGACCAACTATGGCTACACCTTC.